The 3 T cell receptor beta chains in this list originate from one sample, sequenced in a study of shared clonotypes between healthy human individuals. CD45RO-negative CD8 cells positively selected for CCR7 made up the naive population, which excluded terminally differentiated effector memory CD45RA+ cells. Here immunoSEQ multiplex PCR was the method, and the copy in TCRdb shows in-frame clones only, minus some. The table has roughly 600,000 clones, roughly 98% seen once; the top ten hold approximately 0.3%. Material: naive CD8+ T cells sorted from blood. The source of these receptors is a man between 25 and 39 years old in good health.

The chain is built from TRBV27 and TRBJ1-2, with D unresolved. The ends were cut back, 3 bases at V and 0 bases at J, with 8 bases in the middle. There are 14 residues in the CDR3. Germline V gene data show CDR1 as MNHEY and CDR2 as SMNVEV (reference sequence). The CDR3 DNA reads TGTGCCAGCAGTTTGGGCAGCGCTAACTATGGCTACACCTTC. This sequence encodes CASSLGSANYGYTF.

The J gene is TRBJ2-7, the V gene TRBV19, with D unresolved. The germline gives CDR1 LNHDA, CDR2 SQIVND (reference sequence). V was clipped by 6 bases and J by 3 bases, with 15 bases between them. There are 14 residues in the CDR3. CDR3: CASSYGDSNYEQYF. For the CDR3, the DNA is TGTGCCAGTAGCTATGGCGACTCCAACTACGAGCAGTACTTC.

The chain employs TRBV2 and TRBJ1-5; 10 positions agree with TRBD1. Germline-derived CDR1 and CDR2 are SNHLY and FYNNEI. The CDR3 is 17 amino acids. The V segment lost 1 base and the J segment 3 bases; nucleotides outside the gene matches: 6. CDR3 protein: CASSEGQGAILNQPQHF. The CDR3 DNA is TGTGCCAGCAGTGAAGGACAGGGGGCCATACTCAATCAGCCCCAGCATTTT.